The clone carrying this TCR beta chain was seen ten or more times. Its antigen remains unidentified. Germline V gene lookup returns CDR1 SGDLS and CDR2 YYNGEE. CDR3 size: 13 residues. With 3 bases removed from V and 5 bases from J, the gap between germline ends came to 11 bases. TCRdb fed the 5' RACE reads into MiXCR, producing one record per CDR3 protein. The sample includes 120,000 to 150,000 distinct CDR3 sequences, roughly 8.4% of them seen just once. These data belong to a study of CD8 T cells in ankylosing spondylitis. Broader study findings: Reports say disease-linked clones showed up significantly more in matched ankylosing spondylitis synovial fluid.

The sequence derives from a male donor with ankylosing spondylitis. The source material was synovial fluid, either unsorted or a sorted T cell fraction (not recorded which). The rearrangement joins TRBV9 to TRBJ2-5, with D perhaps matching TRBD1 (5 bases). This CDR3 reads CASSGTAGETQYF. CDR3 DNA sequence: TGTGCCAGCAGCGGAACAGCAGGGGAGACCCAGTACTTC. Together with reference TRBV9 and TRBJ2-5, the CDR3 gives the full variable domain: DSGVTQTPKHLITATGQRVTLRCSPRSGDLSVYWYQQSLDQGLQFLIQYYNGEERAKGNILERFSAQQFPDLHSELNLSSLELGDSALYFCASSGTAGETQYFGPGTRLLVL.